Described below is a single TCR beta chain sequence and its context. The data derive from a study of blood T cell repertoires in COVID-19. Study as a whole: The United States, Italy and Spain provided the acute and convalescent COVID-19 samples. PBMCs, B-cell-depleted T cells, or T cells were the source of the cDNA or gDNA that made up the material.

The germline V and J ends were trimmed by 2 bases and 5 bases, with 7 bases remaining between them. Germline CDR1 and CDR2: SEHNR and FQNEAQ (reference sequence). CDR3 length: 12 amino acids. In the study's own analysis: Amplification from reference gene primers served as the basis for estimated nucleated cell counts. Clones were read by immunoSEQ multiplex PCR, and TCRdb kept only the in-frame ones, dropping some. Clone size and V and J calls were adopted from that table, with D and trimming inferred from the DNA. The sample records around 370,000 clones, around 90% being singletons. The sample comprised peripheral blood. The clonotype was recovered from a man younger than 35 with active or convalescent COVID-19. The V gene is TRBV7-9, the J gene TRBJ2-7, with D hard to call. The CDR3 coding sequence is TGTGCCAGCAGCTTACTCGCGGACGAGCAGTACTTC. This sequence encodes CASSLLADEQYF.